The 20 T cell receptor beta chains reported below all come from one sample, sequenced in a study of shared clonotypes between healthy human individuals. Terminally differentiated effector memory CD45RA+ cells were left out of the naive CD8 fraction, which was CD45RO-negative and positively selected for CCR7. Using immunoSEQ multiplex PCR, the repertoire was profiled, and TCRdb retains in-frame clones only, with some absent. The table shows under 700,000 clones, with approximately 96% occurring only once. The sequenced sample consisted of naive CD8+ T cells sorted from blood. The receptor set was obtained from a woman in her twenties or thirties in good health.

The DNA for the CDR3 is TGCGCCAGCAGCCAAGAAGGGGACAGGGCAGGTACCGGGGAGCTGTTTTTT. This encodes CASSQEGDRAGTGELFF. The V and J genes are TRBV4-1 and TRBJ2-2; 9 nucleotides line up with TRBD1. The CDR3 is 17 residues long. Germline CDR1 and CDR2: MGHRA and YSYEKL. V lost 0 bases, J lost 5 bases, and 7 bases stayed unmatched.

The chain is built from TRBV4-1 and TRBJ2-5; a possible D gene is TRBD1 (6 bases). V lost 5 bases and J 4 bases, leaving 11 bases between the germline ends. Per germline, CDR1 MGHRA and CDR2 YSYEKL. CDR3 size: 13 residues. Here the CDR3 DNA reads TGCGCCAGCAGCAAAAACAGGGTAGAGACCCAGTACTTC. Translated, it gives CASSKNRVETQYF.

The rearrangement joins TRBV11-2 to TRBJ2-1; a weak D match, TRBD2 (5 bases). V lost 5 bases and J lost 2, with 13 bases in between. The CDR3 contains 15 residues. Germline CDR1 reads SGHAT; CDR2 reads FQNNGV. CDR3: CASSPTRGTYNEQFF. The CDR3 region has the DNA TGTGCCAGCAGCCCCACTCGGGGTACCTACAATGAGCAGTTCTTC.

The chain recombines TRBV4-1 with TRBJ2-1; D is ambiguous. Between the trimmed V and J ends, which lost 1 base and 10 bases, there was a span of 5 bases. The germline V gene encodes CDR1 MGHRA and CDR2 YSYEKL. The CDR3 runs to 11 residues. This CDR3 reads CASSQVGEQFF. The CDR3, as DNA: TGCGCCAGCAGCCAAGTAGGCGAGCAGTTCTTC.

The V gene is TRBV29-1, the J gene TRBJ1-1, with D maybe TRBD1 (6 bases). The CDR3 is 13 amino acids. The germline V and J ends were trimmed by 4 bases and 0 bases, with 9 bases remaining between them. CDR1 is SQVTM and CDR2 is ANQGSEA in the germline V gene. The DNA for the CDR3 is TGCAGCGTTGTAACAGGGATGAACACTGAAGCTTTCTTT. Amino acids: CSVVTGMNTEAFF.

CDR3 amino acids: CASSLLVNTGELFF. The CDR3 nucleotides are TGTGCCAGCAGTTTACTCGTGAACACCGGGGAGCTGTTTTTT. The V and J genes are TRBV28 and TRBJ2-2, with D hard to call. In germline, CDR1 is MDHEN, CDR2 SYDVKM. The CDR3 loop spans 14 amino acids. V lost 2 bases, J lost 1 base, and 5 bases lay in between.

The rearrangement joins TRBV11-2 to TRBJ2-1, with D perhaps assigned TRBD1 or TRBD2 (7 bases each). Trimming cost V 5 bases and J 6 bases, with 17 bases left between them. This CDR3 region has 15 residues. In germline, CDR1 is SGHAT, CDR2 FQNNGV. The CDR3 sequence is CASSEAGQPANEQFF. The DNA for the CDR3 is TGTGCCAGCAGCGAAGCGGGACAGCCGGCCAATGAGCAGTTCTTC. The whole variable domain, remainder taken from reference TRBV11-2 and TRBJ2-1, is EAGVAQSPRYKIIEKRQSVAFWCNPISGHATLYWYQQILGQGPKLLIQFQNNGVVDDSQLPKDRFSAERLKGVDSTLKIQPAKLEDSAVYLCASSEAGQPANEQFFGPGTRLTVL.

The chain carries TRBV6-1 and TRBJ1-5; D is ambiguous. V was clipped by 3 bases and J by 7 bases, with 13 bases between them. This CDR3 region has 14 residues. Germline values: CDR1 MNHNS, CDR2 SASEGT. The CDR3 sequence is CASSDRGNGQPQHF. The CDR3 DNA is TGTGCCAGCAGTGATCGGGGAAATGGACAGCCCCAGCATTTT.

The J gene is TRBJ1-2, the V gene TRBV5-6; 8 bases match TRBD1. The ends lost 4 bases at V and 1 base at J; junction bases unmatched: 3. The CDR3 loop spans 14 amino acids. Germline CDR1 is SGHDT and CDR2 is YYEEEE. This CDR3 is CASSGGQGNYGYTF. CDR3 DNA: TGTGCCAGCAGCGGTGGACAGGGTAACTATGGCTACACCTTC.

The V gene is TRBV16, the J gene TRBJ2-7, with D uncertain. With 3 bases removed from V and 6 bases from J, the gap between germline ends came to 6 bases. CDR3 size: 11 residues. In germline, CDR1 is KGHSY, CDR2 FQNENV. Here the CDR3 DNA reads TGTGCCAGCAGCCATGGTAGCGAGCAGTACTTC. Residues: CASSHGSEQYF.

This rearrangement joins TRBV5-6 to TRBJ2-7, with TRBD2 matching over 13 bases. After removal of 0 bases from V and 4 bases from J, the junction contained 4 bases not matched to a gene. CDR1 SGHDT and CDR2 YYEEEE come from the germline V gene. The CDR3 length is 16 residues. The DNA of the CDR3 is TGTGCCAGCAGCTTGGGACTAGCGGGAGGCTGGTACGAGCAGTACTTC. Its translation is CASSLGLAGGWYEQYF.

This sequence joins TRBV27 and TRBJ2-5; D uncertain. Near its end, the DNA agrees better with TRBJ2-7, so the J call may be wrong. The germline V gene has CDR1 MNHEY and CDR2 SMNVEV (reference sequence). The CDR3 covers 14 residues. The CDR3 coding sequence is TGTGCCAGCAGTTTACAGCCCTCAGCCTACGAGCAGTACTTC. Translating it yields CASSLQPSAYEQYF.

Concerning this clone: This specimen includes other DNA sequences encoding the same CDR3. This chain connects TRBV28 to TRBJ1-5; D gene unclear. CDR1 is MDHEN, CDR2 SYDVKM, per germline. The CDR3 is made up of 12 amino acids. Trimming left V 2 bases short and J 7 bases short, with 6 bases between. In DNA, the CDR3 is TGTGCCAGCAGTTTAGGAGGCCAGCCCCAGCATTTT. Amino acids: CASSLGGQPQHF.

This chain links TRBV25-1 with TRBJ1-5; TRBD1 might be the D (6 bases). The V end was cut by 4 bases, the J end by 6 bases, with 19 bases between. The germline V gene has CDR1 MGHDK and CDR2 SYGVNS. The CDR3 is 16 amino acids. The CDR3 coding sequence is TGTGCCAGCAGTGTTCTTGGGCAGGGGTTGAGTCAGCCCCAGCATTTT. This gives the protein CASSVLGQGLSQPQHF.

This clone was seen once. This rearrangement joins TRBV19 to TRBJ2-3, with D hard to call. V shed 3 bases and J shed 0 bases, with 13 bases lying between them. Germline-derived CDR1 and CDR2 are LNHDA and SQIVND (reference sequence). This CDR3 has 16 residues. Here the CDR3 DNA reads TGTGCCAGTAGTATGGGCGTATCCTCTAGCACAGATACGCAGTATTTT. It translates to CASSMGVSSSTDTQYF.

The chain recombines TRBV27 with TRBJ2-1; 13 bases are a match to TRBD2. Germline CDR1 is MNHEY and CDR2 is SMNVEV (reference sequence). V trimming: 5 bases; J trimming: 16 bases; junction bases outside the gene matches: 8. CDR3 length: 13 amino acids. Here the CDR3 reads CASSAGLAGVEFF. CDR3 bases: TGTGCCAGCAGTGCAGGACTAGCGGGGGTCGAATTCTTC.

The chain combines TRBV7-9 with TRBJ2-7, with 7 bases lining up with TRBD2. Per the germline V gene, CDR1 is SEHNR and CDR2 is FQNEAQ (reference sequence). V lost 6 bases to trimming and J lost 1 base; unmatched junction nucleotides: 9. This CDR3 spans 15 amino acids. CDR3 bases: TGTGCCAGCAGTTCCGGGGCGGGGGAATCCTACGAGCAGTACTTC. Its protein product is CASSSGAGESYEQYF.

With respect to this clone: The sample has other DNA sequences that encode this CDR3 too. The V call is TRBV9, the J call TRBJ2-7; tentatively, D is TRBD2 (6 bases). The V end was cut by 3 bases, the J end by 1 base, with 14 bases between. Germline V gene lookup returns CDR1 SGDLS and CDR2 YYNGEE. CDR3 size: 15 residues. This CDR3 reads CASSAGLADSYEQYF. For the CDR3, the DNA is TGTGCCAGCAGCGCGGGACTTGCGGATTCCTACGAGCAGTACTTC.

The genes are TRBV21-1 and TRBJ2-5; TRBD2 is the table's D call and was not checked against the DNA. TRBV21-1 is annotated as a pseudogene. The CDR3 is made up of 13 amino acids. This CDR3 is CASSNSICETQYF. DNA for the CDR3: TGTGCCAGCAGCAATAGTATTTGTGAGACCCAGTACTTC.

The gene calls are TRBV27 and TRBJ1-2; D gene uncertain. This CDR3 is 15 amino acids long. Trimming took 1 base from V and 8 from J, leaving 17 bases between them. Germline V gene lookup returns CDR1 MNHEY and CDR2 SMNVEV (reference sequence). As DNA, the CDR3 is TGTGCCAGCAGTTTATTTCCATCGGGGTTGGGCGGCTACACCTTC. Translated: CASSLFPSGLGGYTF.